The 30 T cell receptor beta chains given below trace back to one sample, sequenced in a study of blood T cells in healthy people across ages. A sample-barcoded 5' primer and a J-beta primer mix were used in a second PCR of roughly 7 to 11 cycles. TCRdb reprocessed the 5' RACE reads with MiXCR, giving one entry per CDR3 protein. The sample shows 1.4 million or so distinct CDR3 sequences, about 42% of them seen only once. The sequenced sample was blood. The receptor set was obtained from a young woman in good health.

The chain is built from TRBV12-3 or TRBV12-4 and TRBJ2-7; D not certain. CDR3 length: 15 residues. V lost 5 bases and J lost 3, with 17 bases in between. The DNA of the CDR3 is TGTGCCAGCAGTACACTGCCGGGTAGTCACTACGAGCAGTACTTC. It codes for CASSTLPGSHYEQYF.

The CDR3 DNA reads as TGTGCCAGCAGCAAACAGGGACTACCTCCCTACAATGAGCAGTTCTTC. Residues: CASSKQGLPPYNEQFF. The rearrangement joins TRBV27 to TRBJ2-1, with D possibly matching TRBD2 (7 bases). V lost 6 bases and J 2 bases, leaving 17 bases between the germline ends. Germline V CDR1 and CDR2: MNHEY, SMNVEV (reference sequence). The CDR3 is 16 residues long.

This clonotype showed up just once. The chain joins TRBV13 to TRBJ2-3; D gene unclear. Trimming took off 0 bases at V and 2 bases at J, with 21 bases between the two ends. Per germline, CDR1 PRHDT and CDR2 FYEKMQ (reference sequence). The CDR3 consists of 19 residues. Here the CDR3 DNA reads TGTGCCAGCAGCTTAGGCCCAATACTTGTCGGTTTAATCACAGATACGCAGTATTTT. Its protein product is CASSLGPILVGLITDTQYF.

This clonotype was found a few times. The rearrangement links TRBV5-1 to TRBJ2-4, with D unresolved. The CDR3 sequence is 13 residues long. The germline V gene has CDR1 SGHRS and CDR2 YFSETQ. The V and J ends lost 0 bases and 9 bases respectively, with 10 bases between them. For the CDR3, the DNA is TGCGCCAGCAGCTTGGAAGCCCGGAGCATTCAGTACTTC. Translating it yields CASSLEARSIQYF.

This clonotype has ten or more counts. This sequence joins TRBV12-3 or TRBV12-4 and TRBJ1-1, with a tentative D call TRBD1 (5 bases). The length of the CDR3 is 14 residues. The germline V and J ends were trimmed by 3 bases and 2 bases, with 10 bases remaining between them. Written as DNA, the CDR3 is TGTGCCAGCAGTTTGGGCAGGGTTAACACTGAAGCTTTCTTT. It encodes CASSLGRVNTEAFF.

The V and J genes are TRBV20-1 and TRBJ2-1, with D perhaps matching TRBD1 (5 bases). The CDR3 consists of 13 residues. The ends were cut back, 7 bases at V and 13 bases at J, with 23 bases in the middle. Germline assignment: CDR1 DFQATT and CDR2 SNEGSKA (reference sequence). The CDR3 DNA reads TGCAGTGGCCCGCTAAGGGGTGCGAAGACCCAGTTCTTC. Translation: CSGPLRGAKTQFF.

The chain recombines TRBV6-2 or TRBV6-3 with TRBJ2-1, with TRBD1 as a possible D gene (6 bases). Germline lookup yields CDR1 MNHEY and CDR2 SVGEGT. V lost 2 bases to trimming and J lost 7 bases, with 9 bases between them. The CDR3 sequence is 13 residues long. The chain's CDR3 is CASSYKRGNEQFF. The DNA of the CDR3 is TGTGCCAGCAGTTACAAAAGGGGGAATGAGCAGTTCTTC.

J is TRBJ2-4 and V is TRBV7-2; either TRBD1 or TRBD2 may fit D (6 bases each). V shed 8 bases and J shed 0 bases, with 17 bases lying between them. This CDR3 is built from 16 residues. Germline-derived CDR1 and CDR2 are SGHTA and FQGNSA. The CDR3 reads CASGLGGLIAKNIQYF. Written as DNA, the CDR3 is TGTGCCAGCGGGTTGGGGGGCCTCATAGCCAAAAACATTCAGTACTTC.

V and J are TRBV7-2 and TRBJ2-5; 9 nucleotides match TRBD2. The J call is in doubt because the DNA end fits TRBJ2-1 better. CDR1 SGHTA and CDR2 FQGNSA come from the germline V gene. The CDR3 is 16 residues long. CDR3 residues: CASSLYSSGIQETQFF. As DNA, the CDR3 is TGTGCCAGCAGCTTATATTCTAGCGGGATACAAGAGACCCAGTTCTTC.

This chain links TRBV7-9 with TRBJ1-5, with unresolved D. Germline V gene data show CDR1 as SEHNR and CDR2 as FQNEAQ (reference sequence). The CDR3 is 14 residues long. V lost 2 bases, J lost 2 bases, and 7 bases lay in between. CDR3 region: CASSLSEGNQPQHF. The CDR3 nucleotides read TGTGCCAGCAGCTTAAGCGAGGGCAATCAGCCCCAGCATTTT.

The chain employs TRBV7-9 and TRBJ1-2, with 7 positions matching TRBD1. The ends lost 2 bases at V and 6 bases at J; junction bases unmatched: 9. Per the germline V gene, CDR1 is SEHNR and CDR2 is FQNEAQ (reference sequence). The CDR3 has 15 amino acids. The CDR3 loop reads CASSLTDRVMDGYTF. DNA for the CDR3: TGTGCCAGCAGCTTAACCGACAGGGTGATGGATGGCTACACCTTC.

The chain recombines TRBV7-2 with TRBJ2-7; the D gene is possibly TRBD2 (6 bases). Germline assignment: CDR1 SGHTA and CDR2 FQGNSA. Trimming stripped 1 base from V and 7 bases from J, with 23 bases between. The CDR3 runs to 17 residues. CDR3 in amino acids: CASSLGMSTGGGYEQYF. CDR3 DNA sequence: TGTGCCAGCAGCTTAGGAATGTCAACAGGTGGAGGGTATGAGCAGTACTTC.

This clonotype was seen just once. The chain is built from TRBV11-1 and TRBJ2-1, with 7 bases that match TRBD2. CDR1 and CDR2 from the germline V gene are SGHAT and FQDESV (reference sequence). This CDR3 contains 23 residues. Trimming at V came to 5 bases and at J to 0 bases, leaving 28 bases not matched to a gene. The CDR3 coding sequence is TGTGCCAGCAGCGAAAGAACCCGGGACCACCAACTAGCGATTATCAGCTCCTACAATGAGCAGTTCTTC. Translated, it gives CASSERTRDHQLAIISSYNEQFF.

This clonotype was seen more than once but under ten times. CDR3 loop: CASSMTGINEQFF. CDR3 bases: TGCGCCAGCAGTATGACAGGGATAAATGAGCAGTTCTTC. V and J are TRBV5-1 and TRBJ2-1, with 7 bases aligning to TRBD1. Germline V gene sequence: CDR1 SGHRS, CDR2 YFSETQ. V trimming: 5 bases; J trimming: 7 bases; junction bases outside the gene matches: 6. The CDR3 is 13 residues long.

This clonotype has only a few counts. The V and J genes are TRBV12-3 or TRBV12-4 and TRBJ1-5; possibly TRBD1 for D (5 bases). The CDR3 has 14 residues. Trimming took off 2 bases at V and 3 bases at J, with 8 bases between the two ends. CDR3 region: CASSLTRDNQPQHF. The CDR3 nucleotides are TGTGCCAGCAGTTTAACCAGGGACAATCAGCCCCAGCATTTT.

This chain uses TRBV29-1 with TRBJ2-2; D is uncertain. CDR3 length: 11 amino acids. Germline V gene data show CDR1 as SQVTM and CDR2 as ANQGSEA. V lost 7 bases and J 8 bases, leaving 11 bases between the germline ends. In DNA, the CDR3 is TGCAGCGCCTCTTTAGGGGGGGAGCTGTTTTTT. Encoded protein: CSASLGGELFF.

This chain connects TRBV20-1 to TRBJ2-1; 8 nucleotides align to TRBD2. The V segment lost 5 bases and the J segment 6 bases; nucleotides outside the gene matches: 12. This CDR3 contains 15 residues. Germline CDR1 DFQATT, CDR2 SNEGSKA (reference sequence). The CDR3 loop reads CSAVRAGDLSNEQFF. CDR3 in DNA: TGCAGTGCTGTACGAGCGGGAGATTTGAGCAATGAGCAGTTCTTC.

A word on this clonotype: The junction shows a germline mismatch at one end, possibly a read error. The genes are TRBV12-3 or TRBV12-4 and TRBJ2-7, with 10 bases matching TRBD2. This CDR3 comprises 13 residues. DNA for the CDR3: TGCGGTAGCGGGAGGCACTCCCCCTACGAGCAGTACTTC. This codes for CGSGRHSPYEQYF.

This clonotype was observed once. The V gene is TRBV4-3, the J gene TRBJ1-2; 9 nucleotides line up with TRBD1. This CDR3 contains 15 residues. CDR1 LGHNA and CDR2 YSLEER come from the germline V gene. Germline trimming cut 4 bases from V and 7 bases from J; bases unmatched to any gene: 10. The CDR3 protein is CASSLRTGGEGGYTF. CDR3 coding DNA: TGCGCCAGCAGCCTACGTACAGGGGGCGAAGGTGGCTACACCTTC.

This clonotype was seen only a few times. V gene TRBV27 combines with J gene TRBJ2-1; 8 bases are a match to TRBD1. Germline values: CDR1 MNHEY, CDR2 SMNVEV (reference sequence). The V gene end was trimmed by 5 bases and the J gene end by 9 bases; junction bases not matched to a gene: 9. CDR3 length equals 14 residues. CDR3 loop: CASSPQTGVSEQFF. The CDR3 coding sequence is TGTGCCAGCAGTCCTCAGACAGGGGTGAGTGAGCAGTTCTTC.

The chain combines TRBV20-1 with TRBJ2-7; no reliable D call. V was pared by 1 base and J by 6 bases, with 13 bases between. The CDR3 spans 13 residues. The V gene's germline CDR1 is DFQATT and CDR2 SNEGSKA (reference sequence). This chain's CDR3 is CSARGALSGEQYF. DNA of the CDR3: TGCAGTGCTAGAGGAGCACTAAGTGGCGAGCAGTACTTC.

For this clonotype: With a far larger clone one base away, a read error is the likely cause. The genes are TRBV7-9 and TRBJ2-3; perhaps D is TRBD1 or TRBD2 (5 bases each). The CDR3 is made up of 13 amino acids. CDR1 is SEHNR and CDR2 is FQNEAQ in the germline V gene (reference sequence). CDR3: CASSPRGTDAQYF. The DNA for the CDR3 is TGTGCCAGCAGCCCGAGGGGCACAGATGCGCAGTATTTT.

This clonotype was counted many times. This chain uses TRBV4-3 with TRBJ1-2; tentative D call: TRBD1 (5 bases). The CDR3 covers 13 residues. The ends were cut back, 5 bases at V and 3 bases at J, with 10 bases in the middle. Germline V CDR1 and CDR2: LGHNA, YSLEER. CDR3 region: CASSRGEDYGYTF. In DNA form, the CDR3 reads TGCGCCAGCAGCAGAGGGGAAGACTATGGCTACACCTTC.

The V call is TRBV2, the J call TRBJ1-2, with a possible D match to TRBD1 (5 bases). The CDR3 is made up of 15 amino acids. Germline CDR1 SNHLY, CDR2 FYNNEI. V lost 6 bases, J lost 2 bases, and 16 bases lay in between. For the CDR3, the DNA is TGTGCCAGCAGGCCAGGGCGGCAGGAGAACTATGGCTACACCTTC. It yields the protein CASRPGRQENYGYTF.

The J gene is TRBJ2-1, the V gene TRBV12-3 or TRBV12-4, with TRBD2 matching over 11 bases. The CDR3 loop spans 15 amino acids. V shed 6 bases and J 5 bases; nucleotides not matched to a gene: 6. CDR3 sequence (DNA): TGTGCCAGCAGCCCACGGGGACTAGCGGACAATGAGCAGTTCTTC. As protein: CASSPRGLADNEQFF.

This clonotype occurred a few times. The chain combines TRBV7-6 with TRBJ1-1, with D uncertain. The germline gives CDR1 SGHVS, CDR2 FNYEAQ. This CDR3 contains 14 residues. The V end was cut by 8 bases, the J end by 1 base, with 14 bases between. CDR3 DNA sequence: TGTGCCAGCTCGCCAAACTGGCAGAACACTGAAGCTTTCTTT. This gives the protein CASSPNWQNTEAFF.

The sample holds one count of this clonotype. The gene calls are TRBV11-1 and TRBJ2-7, with TRBD2 identical over 12 bases. The germline CDR1 and CDR2 sequences are SGHAT and FQDESV (reference sequence). CDR3 length: 16 residues. V shed 5 bases and J 5 bases; nucleotides not matched to a gene: 10. CDR3 nucleotide sequence: TGTGCCAGCAGCAGAGGACTAGCGGGGTGGTCCCACGAGCAGTACTTC. This gives the protein CASSRGLAGWSHEQYF.

At least ten counts were recorded for this clonotype. The CDR3 here is CASSDPADTQYF. Here the CDR3 DNA reads TGCGCCAGCAGCGACCCGGCAGATACGCAGTATTTT. V is TRBV5-1 and J is TRBJ2-3; D remains ambiguous. From germline, CDR1 is SGHRS and CDR2 YFSETQ. The V and J ends lost 4 bases and 4 bases respectively, with 7 bases between them. The CDR3 length is 12 residues. Using reference TRBV5-1 and TRBJ2-3 for the parts outside the CDR3, the full variable domain is KAGVTQTPRYLIKTRGQQVTLSCSPISGHRSVSWYQQTPGQGLQFLFEYFSETQRNKGNFPGRFSGRQFSNSRSEMNVSTLELGDSALYLCASSDPADTQYFGPGTRLTVL.

In its sample, this clonotype was seen a few times. The chain couples TRBV12-3 or TRBV12-4 to TRBJ1-2, with 9 bases matching TRBD1. V shed 3 bases, J shed 8 bases, and the junction held 7 bases outside the gene matches. The CDR3 is 14 amino acids. The CDR3 DNA sequence: TGTGCCAGCAGTTTGGTTGGGGACAGGGTGGGCTACACCTTC. Translating it yields CASSLVGDRVGYTF.

The V and J genes are TRBV4-2 and TRBJ2-1, with D uncertain. Germline V lookup: CDR1 LGHNA, CDR2 YNFKEQ. With 1 base removed from V and 6 bases from J, the gap between germline ends came to 13 bases. The CDR3 runs to 15 residues. CDR3 in amino acids: CASSQVERRSNEQFF. The CDR3 nucleotides are TGTGCCAGCAGCCAAGTTGAAAGGCGGAGCAATGAGCAGTTCTTC.